These 21 T cell receptor beta chains were all obtained from the same sample, sequenced in a study of vaccination and CD4 T cells after COVID-19. Treatment given: approximately 10-day PBMC culture with coronavirus spike peptide pools or control peptides (ViraFEST assay). Sequenced with the Oncomine TCR Beta short-read assay was DNA taken from cultured CD4+ T cells. TCRdb called the PCR reads again in MiXCR, with one record for every CDR3 protein. The data hold around 15,000 distinct CDR3 sequences, with 30% to 35% observed a single time. No antigen is known for these receptors. The specimen sequenced was cultured CD4+ T cells from blood. The receptor source for this set is a human donor with COVID-19.

The chain's CDR3 is CASSVGSQSDTQYF. Here the CDR3 DNA reads TGTGCCAGCAGCGTAGGCAGTCAATCGGATACGCAGTATTTT. This sequence joins TRBV9 and TRBJ2-3; D not resolved. Germline V gives CDR1 SGDLS, CDR2 YYNGEE. The CDR3 totals 14 residues. The V and J ends lost 0 bases and 6 bases respectively, with 11 bases between them.

This clonotype has more than one count but fewer than ten. Here the CDR3 reads CASRDRPVTEAFF. The CDR3 DNA reads as TGTGCCAGTAGGGATCGGCCGGTCACTGAAGCTTTCTTT. The chain is built from TRBV19 and TRBJ1-1; D is undetermined. CDR1 is LNHDA and CDR2 is SQIVND in the germline V gene (reference sequence). The V and J ends lost 6 bases and 4 bases respectively, with 12 bases between them. This CDR3 has 13 residues.

The chain uses TRBV7-2 and TRBJ2-3; D possibly corresponds to TRBD1 (6 bases). The CDR3 has 15 amino acids. Germline V lookup: CDR1 SGHTA, CDR2 FQGNSA. Trimming took off 4 bases at V and 2 bases at J, with 13 bases between the two ends. The DNA for the CDR3 is TGTGCCAGCAGCTCGACCGGACAGCCCACAGATACGCAGTATTTT. This gives the protein CASSSTGQPTDTQYF.

The gene calls are TRBV5-1 and TRBJ1-5; 10 bases are shared with TRBD1. The CDR3 contains 16 residues. After removal of 0 bases from V and 5 bases from J, the junction contained 5 bases not matched to a gene. Germline CDR1 SGHRS, CDR2 YFSETQ. The CDR3 DNA sequence: TGCGCCAGCAGCTTGGGTGACAGGGGGCTGGATCAGCCCCAGCATTTT. Translation: CASSLGDRGLDQPQHF.

In this sample, this clonotype turned up a few times. The chain recombines TRBV28 with TRBJ1-1, with 7 bases aligning to TRBD1. CDR3 size: 15 residues. Losses at the gene ends were 5 bases for V and 0 bases for J; bases not matched to a gene: 6. CDR1 MDHEN and CDR2 SYDVKM come from the germline V gene. CDR3 nucleotide sequence: TGTGCCAGCAGTCGGACAGGAACTATGAACACTGAAGCTTTCTTT. It specifies CASSRTGTMNTEAFF.

The rearrangement links TRBV27 to TRBJ2-5, with 10 bases lining up with TRBD2. Per germline, CDR1 MNHEY and CDR2 SMNVEV (reference sequence). CDR3 length equals 16 residues. V dropped 3 bases and J dropped 2; count of bases not matched to a gene: 6. As DNA, the CDR3 is TGTGCCAGCAGTTTTAGAGCGGGGGGGCATCAAGAGACCCAGTACTTC. It yields the protein CASSFRAGGHQETQYF.

The chain employs TRBV19 and TRBJ1-2; D is unclear. V was pared by 7 bases and J by 1 base, with 13 bases between. Germline values: CDR1 LNHDA, CDR2 SQIVND (reference sequence). The CDR3 runs 14 residues. The CDR3 loop is CASKPSNFNYGYTF. The CDR3 DNA sequence: TGTGCCAGTAAACCATCGAATTTTAACTATGGCTACACCTTC.

V and J are TRBV18 and TRBJ2-7; the D gene is possibly TRBD2 (6 bases). Looked up from germline, CDR1 is KGHSH and CDR2 is LQKENI. V lost 0 bases and J lost 5, with 14 bases in between. The CDR3 covers 15 residues. The CDR3: CASSPPGRSRDEQYF. CDR3 DNA sequence: TGTGCCAGCTCACCACCGGGGAGGTCTCGGGACGAGCAGTACTTC.

The chain is built from TRBV18 and TRBJ2-2; either TRBD1 or TRBD2 may fit D (5 bases each). V was trimmed by 3 bases and J by 10 bases, leaving 18 bases between them. There are 15 residues in the CDR3. Germline loops: CDR1 KGHSH, CDR2 LQKENI. The CDR3 here is CASSPNVGTELELFF. CDR3 nucleotides: TGTGCCAGCTCACCTAACGTTGGGACCGAGCTGGAGCTGTTTTTT. Supplemented by reference TRBV18 and TRBJ2-2, the full variable domain reads NAGVMQNPRHLVRRRGQEARLRCSPMKGHSHVYWYRQLPEEGLKFMVYLQKENIIDESGMPKERFSAEFPKEGPSILRIQQVVRGDSAAYFCASSPNVGTELELFFGEGSRLTVL.

This chain connects TRBV5-1 to TRBJ2-5; maybe TRBD1 (6 bases). The CDR3 extends over 14 amino acids. Germline V gene data show CDR1 as SGHRS and CDR2 as YFSETQ. Trimming shortened V by 0 bases and J by 5 bases, and 11 bases separated the two germline ends. The DNA for the CDR3 is TGCGCCAGCAGCTTGGTACAGGGTAGGGAGACCCAGTACTTC. As protein: CASSLVQGRETQYF.

V gene TRBV11-2 combines with J gene TRBJ1-1; tentative D call: TRBD1 (6 bases). The CDR3 is made up of 15 amino acids. In germline, CDR1 is SGHAT, CDR2 FQNNGV. V lost 2 bases and J lost 0, with 10 bases in between. CDR3 coding DNA: TGTGCCAGCAGCTTATGGGCAGGGGTGAACACTGAAGCTTTCTTT. Translation: CASSLWAGVNTEAFF. The variable domain in full, completed from reference TRBV11-2 and TRBJ1-1, reads EAGVAQSPRYKIIEKRQSVAFWCNPISGHATLYWYQQILGQGPKLLIQFQNNGVVDDSQLPKDRFSAERLKGVDSTLKIQPAKLEDSAVYLCASSLWAGVNTEAFFGQGTRLTVV.

This rearrangement joins TRBV28 to TRBJ1-2; D is perhaps TRBD1 (6 bases). CDR3 length equals 14 residues. Germline CDR1 reads MDHEN; CDR2 reads SYDVKM. V lost 11 bases to trimming and J lost 3 bases, with 19 bases between them. This chain's CDR3 is CALRPPGGHYGYTF. The CDR3 DNA is TGTGCCCTACGACCCCCGGGGGGCCACTATGGCTACACCTTC.

This chain uses TRBV7-8 with TRBJ2-3; possible D gene TRBD2, 5 bases. The germline V and J ends were trimmed by 4 bases and 1 base, with 9 bases remaining between them. This CDR3 has 14 residues. Germline loops: CDR1 SGHVS, CDR2 FQNEAQ. This chain's CDR3 is CASSSRGRTDTQYF. DNA of the CDR3: TGTGCCAGCAGCTCTCGAGGGCGCACAGATACGCAGTATTTT.

The rearrangement uses TRBV6-2 or TRBV6-3 and TRBJ1-3, with D unclear. Trimming pared 4 bases from V and 0 bases from J, leaving 10 bases between. Germline CDR1 is MNHEY and CDR2 is SVGEGT. The CDR3 runs 15 residues. CDR3 bases: TGTGCCAGCAGTTCCGGACGGCTCTCTGGAAACACCATATATTTT. Protein sequence: CASSSGRLSGNTIYF.

The chain employs TRBV11-2 and TRBJ2-1; TRBD2 aligns across 12 bases. V was pared by 7 bases and J by 9 bases, with 7 bases of the junction left unmatched. The CDR3 contains 14 residues. Per germline, CDR1 SGHAT and CDR2 FQNNGV. CDR3 DNA: TGTGCCAGCAACCCTAGCGGGGGGGCCGGTGAGCAGTTCTTC. Encoded protein: CASNPSGGAGEQFF.

This clonotype appeared a few times. The chain carries TRBV5-1 and TRBJ1-2; 8 bases align to TRBD1. V shed 4 bases and J 4 bases; nucleotides not matched to a gene: 6. This CDR3 has 14 residues. CDR1 SGHRS and CDR2 YFSETQ come from the germline V gene. The DNA of the CDR3 is TGCGCCAGCAGCGATCCGGGACAGGTCTATGGCTACACCTTC. Translating it yields CASSDPGQVYGYTF.

The V gene is TRBV19, the J gene TRBJ2-3; 9 nucleotides line up with TRBD1. The germline V gene encodes CDR1 LNHDA and CDR2 SQIVND (reference sequence). V lost 5 bases to trimming and J lost 3 bases; unmatched junction nucleotides: 9. The CDR3 contains 16 residues. The CDR3 sequence is CASSPDRGGGTDTQYF. Written as DNA, the CDR3 is TGTGCCAGTAGTCCGGACAGGGGTGGGGGAACAGATACGCAGTATTTT.

This chain joins TRBV24-1 and TRBJ2-7, with 7 nucleotides matching TRBD2. Germline values: CDR1 KGHDR, CDR2 SFDVKD. V lost 1 base, J lost 7 bases, and 3 bases stayed unmatched. This CDR3 comprises 13 residues. CDR3 nucleotides: TGTGCCACCAGTGATTTAGCGGGGCGTGAGCAGTACTTC. It translates to CATSDLAGREQYF.

CDR3 sequence (DNA): TGCAGTGCTTCTCTGGCGGGGGGCACAGATACGCAGTATTTT. It encodes CSASLAGGTDTQYF. The J gene is TRBJ2-3, the V gene TRBV20-1, with 7 bases matching TRBD2. The CDR3 runs 14 residues. Germline trimming cut 5 bases from V and 1 base from J; bases unmatched to any gene: 6. Germline values: CDR1 DFQATT, CDR2 SNEGSKA (reference sequence).

J is TRBJ2-5 and V is TRBV21-1; no DNA check was done on the table's D call, TRBD1. TRBV21-1 is termed a pseudogene. The CDR3 covers 17 residues. CDR3 in amino acids: CASSKPLQGASEEIQYF. The CDR3 region has the DNA TGTGCCAGCAGCAAACCTTTACAGGGGGCCTCGGAAGAGATCCAGTACTTC.

This sequence joins TRBV11-2 and TRBJ1-2; D is unresolved. The germline gives CDR1 SGHAT, CDR2 FQNNGV. The V end lost 5 bases, the J end lost 1 base, and 8 bases lay between the germline ends. The CDR3 length is 13 residues. CDR3 region: CASSQDSNYGYTF. As DNA, the CDR3 is TGTGCCAGCAGCCAGGATAGTAACTATGGCTACACCTTC. Complete variable domain (other parts from reference TRBV11-2 and TRBJ1-2): EAGVAQSPRYKIIEKRQSVAFWCNPISGHATLYWYQQILGQGPKLLIQFQNNGVVDDSQLPKDRFSAERLKGVDSTLKIQPAKLEDSAVYLCASSQDSNYGYTFGSGTRLTVV.